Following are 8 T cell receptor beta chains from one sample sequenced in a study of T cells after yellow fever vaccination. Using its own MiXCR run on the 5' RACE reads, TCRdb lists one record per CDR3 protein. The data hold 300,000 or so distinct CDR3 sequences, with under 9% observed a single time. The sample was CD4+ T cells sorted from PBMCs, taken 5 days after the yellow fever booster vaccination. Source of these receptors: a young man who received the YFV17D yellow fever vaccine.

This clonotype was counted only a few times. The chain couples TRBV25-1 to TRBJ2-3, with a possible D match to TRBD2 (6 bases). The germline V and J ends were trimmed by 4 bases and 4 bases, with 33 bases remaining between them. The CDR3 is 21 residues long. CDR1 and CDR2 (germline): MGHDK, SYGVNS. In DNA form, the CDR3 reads TGTGCCAGCAGTGGGGTCCTCGGCATAAAGGGACTCAAGGGACGACCAGATACGCAGTATTTT. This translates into CASSGVLGIKGLKGRPDTQYF.

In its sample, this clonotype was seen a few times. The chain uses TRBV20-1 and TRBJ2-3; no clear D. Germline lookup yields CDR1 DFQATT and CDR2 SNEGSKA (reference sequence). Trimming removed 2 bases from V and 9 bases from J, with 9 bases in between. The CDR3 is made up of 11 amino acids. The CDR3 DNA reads TGCAGTGCTAGAACTGGAGCCACGCAGTATTTT. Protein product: CSARTGATQYF.

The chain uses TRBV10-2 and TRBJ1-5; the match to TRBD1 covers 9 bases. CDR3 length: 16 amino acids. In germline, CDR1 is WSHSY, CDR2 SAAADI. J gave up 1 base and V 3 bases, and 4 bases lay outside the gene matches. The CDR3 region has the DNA TGCGCCAGCAGTGATACGGGACAGGGAAGCAATCAGCCCCAGCATTTT. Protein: CASSDTGQGSNQPQHF.

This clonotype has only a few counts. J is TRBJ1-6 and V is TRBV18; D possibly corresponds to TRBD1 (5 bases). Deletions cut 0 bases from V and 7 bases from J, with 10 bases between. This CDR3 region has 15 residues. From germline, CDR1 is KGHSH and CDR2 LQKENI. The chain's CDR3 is CASSPPGGENSPLHF. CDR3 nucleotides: TGTGCCAGCTCACCACCGGGAGGGGAGAATTCACCCCTCCACTTT.

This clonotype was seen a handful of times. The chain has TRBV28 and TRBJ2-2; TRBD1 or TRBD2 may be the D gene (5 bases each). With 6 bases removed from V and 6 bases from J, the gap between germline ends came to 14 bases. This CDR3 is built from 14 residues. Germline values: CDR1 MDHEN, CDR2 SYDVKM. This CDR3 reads CASSPGTNSGELFF. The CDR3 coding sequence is TGTGCCAGCAGCCCCGGGACGAATTCCGGGGAGCTGTTTTTT.

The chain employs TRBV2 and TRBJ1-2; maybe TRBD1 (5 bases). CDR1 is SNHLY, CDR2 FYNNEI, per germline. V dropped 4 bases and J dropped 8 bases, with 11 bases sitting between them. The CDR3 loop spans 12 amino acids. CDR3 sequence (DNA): TGTGCCAGCAGTGCAGGGATCATCGGCTACACCTTC. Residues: CASSAGIIGYTF. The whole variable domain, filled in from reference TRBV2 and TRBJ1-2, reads EPEVTQTPSHQVTQMGQEVILRCVPISNHLYFYWYRQILGQKVEFLVSFYNNEISEKSEIFDDQFSVERPDGSNFTLKIRSTKLEDSAMYFCASSAGIIGYTFGSGTRLTVV.

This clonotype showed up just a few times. In nucleotides, the CDR3 is TGTGCCAGCAGTTTACAAGGGGACGAAAAACTGTTTTTT. Protein sequence: CASSLQGDEKLFF. The V call is TRBV12-3 or TRBV12-4, the J call TRBJ1-4; tentative D call: TRBD1 (5 bases). V gave up 2 bases and J gave up 8 bases, with 9 bases separating them. The CDR3 is 13 amino acids.

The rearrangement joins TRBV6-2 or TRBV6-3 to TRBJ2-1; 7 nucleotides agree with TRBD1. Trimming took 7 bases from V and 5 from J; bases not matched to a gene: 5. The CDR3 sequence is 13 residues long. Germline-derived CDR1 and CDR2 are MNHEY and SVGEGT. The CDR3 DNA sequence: TGTGCCAGCAACCAGGGACAGAACAATGAGCAGTTCTTC. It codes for CASNQGQNNEQFF.